This TCR beta chain was documented in a study of T-cell reconstitution after alpha-beta-depleted transplantation in children. Study-wide results and caveats: At day 60, the high TCRbeta diversity found in some patients originated from recipient T cells and thymic progenitors that had survived. Diversity and T-cell counts at one year after transplant derived mostly from new T cells. Where alpha-beta T cells came from about two months after transplant was reportedly several hundred expanded graft clones.

This clonotype was observed a few times. No antigen is known for it. V lost 6 bases, J lost 0 bases, and 17 bases lay in between. The V gene's germline CDR1 is SGHVS and CDR2 FNYEAQ. CDR3 length equals 16 residues. Preparation of the TCRbeta library involved a method that used unique molecular identifiers. TCRdb itself ran the PCR reads through MiXCR, one entry per CDR3 protein. This table has about 290,000 distinct CDR3 sequences, 6.5% to 9% appearing once. The chain uses TRBV7-6 and TRBJ2-5; D is perhaps TRBD1 (5 bases). The input for sequencing was peripheral blood, taken 360 days after TCRalphabeta/CD19-depleted stem cell transplant. The sequence was collected from a female patient under 10 years old who had a stem cell transplant for Fanconi anemia, so the T cells may come from the graft donor. The CDR3 DNA sequence: TGTGCCAGCAGACTCACGACAGCCTTATACCAAGAGACCCAGTACTTC. It yields the protein CASRLTTALYQETQYF.